A selection of T cell receptor beta chains follows, all from one sample in a study of identical twins. From the 5' RACE reads, TCRdb called clonotypes with MiXCR, one entry per CDR3 protein. The sample lists roughly 1,500,000 distinct CDR3 sequences; under 35% were seen once. The sequenced material came from cord blood. These receptors all stem from a newborn girl in good health. CDR3s include the opening cysteine and the closing phenylalanine or tryptophan. A D gene is named only where the DNA matches it firmly. Not all rows give a size; the values are once, few, many and, for expanded clones, a class.

J: TRBJ1-4
D: NA
size: NA
V: TRBV27
CDR3: CASSPLDRQNGATNEKLFF
DNA: TGTGCCAGCAGTCCTTTAGACAGGCAGAATGGTGCAACTAATGAAAAACTGTTTTTT

J: TRBJ1-5
D: NA
size: NA
V: TRBV6-5
CDR3: CASSQRPAPDTPQHF
DNA: TGTGCCAGCAGCCAGCGTCCGGCACCCGACACGCCCCAGCATTTT

J: TRBJ2-1
D: NA
size: few
V: TRBV15
CDR3: CATSRKQGNEQFF
DNA: TGTGCCACCAGCAGAAAACAGGGCAATGAGCAGTTCTTC

J: TRBJ1-5
D: TRBD1
size: few
V: TRBV20-1
CDR3: CSARRGDREIATQHF
DNA: TGCAGTGCTAGGAGGGGCGACAGGGAGATAGCAACCCAGCATTTT

J: TRBJ2-5
D: NA
size: NA
V: TRBV6-1
CDR3: CASIPQGRQETQYF
DNA: TGTGCCAGCATTCCGCAGGGCCGGCAAGAGACCCAGTACTTC

J: TRBJ2-3
D: NA
size: NA
V: TRBV4-1
CDR3: CASSPRGVWDTQYF
DNA: TGCGCCAGCAGCCCGAGGGGAGTGTGGGATACGCAGTATTTT

J: TRBJ1-4
D: TRBD1
size: few
V: TRBV28
CDR3: CASSPSDRGRREKLFF
DNA: TGTGCCAGCAGCCCAAGTGACAGGGGGCGAAGGGAAAAACTGTTTTTT

J: TRBJ2-1
D: TRBD1
size: NA
V: TRBV6-6
CDR3: CASRDRGVNEQFF
DNA: TGTGCCAGCAGGGACAGGGGGGTCAATGAGCAGTTCTTC

J: TRBJ2-7
D: NA
size: NA
V: TRBV4-1
CDR3: CASSHPSGRGPYEQYF
DNA: TGCGCCAGCAGCCATCCTTCGGGGCGAGGTCCCTACGAGCAGTACTTC

J: TRBJ2-5
D: TRBD1
size: NA
V: TRBV28
CDR3: CASSLGGQGIETQYF
DNA: TGTGCCAGCAGTTTAGGGGGACAGGGAATAGAGACCCAGTACTTC